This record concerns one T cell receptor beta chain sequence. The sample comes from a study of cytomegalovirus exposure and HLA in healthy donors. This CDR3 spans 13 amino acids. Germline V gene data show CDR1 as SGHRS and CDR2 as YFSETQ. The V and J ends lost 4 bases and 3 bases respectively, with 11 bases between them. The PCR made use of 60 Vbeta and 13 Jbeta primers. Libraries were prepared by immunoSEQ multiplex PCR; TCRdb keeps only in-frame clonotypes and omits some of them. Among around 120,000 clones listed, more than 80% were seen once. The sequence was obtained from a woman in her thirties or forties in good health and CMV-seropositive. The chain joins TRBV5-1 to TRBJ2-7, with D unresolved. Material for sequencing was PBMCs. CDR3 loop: CASSPQAGYEQYF. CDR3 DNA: TGCGCCAGCAGCCCCCAGGCCGGCTACGAGCAGTACTTC. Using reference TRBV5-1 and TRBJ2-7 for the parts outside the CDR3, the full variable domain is KAGVTQTPRYLIKTRGQQVTLSCSPISGHRSVSWYQQTPGQGLQFLFEYFSETQRNKGNFPGRFSGRQFSNSRSEMNVSTLELGDSALYLCASSPQAGYEQYFGPGTRLTVT.